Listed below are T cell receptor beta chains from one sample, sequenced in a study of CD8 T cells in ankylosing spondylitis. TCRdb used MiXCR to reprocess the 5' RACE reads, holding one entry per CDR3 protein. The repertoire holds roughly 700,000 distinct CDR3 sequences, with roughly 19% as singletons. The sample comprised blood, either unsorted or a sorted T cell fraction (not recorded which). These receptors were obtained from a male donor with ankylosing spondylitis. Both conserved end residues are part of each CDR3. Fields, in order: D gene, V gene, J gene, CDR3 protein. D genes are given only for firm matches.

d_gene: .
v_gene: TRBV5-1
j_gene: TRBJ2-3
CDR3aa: CASSSTGTNTDTQYF

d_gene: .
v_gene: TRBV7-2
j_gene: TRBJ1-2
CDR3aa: CATAEGTNYGYTF

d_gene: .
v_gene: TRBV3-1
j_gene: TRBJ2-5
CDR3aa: CASSQRGAQETQYF

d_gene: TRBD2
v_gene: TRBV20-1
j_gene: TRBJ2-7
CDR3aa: CSATWTSAHEQYF

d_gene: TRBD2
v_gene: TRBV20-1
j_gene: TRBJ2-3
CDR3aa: CSADPGLVVDTQYF

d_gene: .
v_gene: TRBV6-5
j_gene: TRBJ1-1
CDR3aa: CASSYSRGLNTEAFF

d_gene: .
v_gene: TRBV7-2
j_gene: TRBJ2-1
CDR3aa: CASRPGLYNEQFF

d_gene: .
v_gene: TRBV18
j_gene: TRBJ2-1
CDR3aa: CASSPPTGNEQFF

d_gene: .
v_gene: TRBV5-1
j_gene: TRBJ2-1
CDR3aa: CASSTLGSSPSYNEQFF

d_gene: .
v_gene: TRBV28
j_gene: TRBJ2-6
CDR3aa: CASSFVSSGANVLTF

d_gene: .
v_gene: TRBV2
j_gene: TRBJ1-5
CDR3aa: CASQTGPGQPQHF

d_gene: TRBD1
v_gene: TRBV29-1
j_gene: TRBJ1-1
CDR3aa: CSVEGQGVFF

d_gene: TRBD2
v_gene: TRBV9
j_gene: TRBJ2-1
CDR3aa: CASSTGLAGRHNEQFF

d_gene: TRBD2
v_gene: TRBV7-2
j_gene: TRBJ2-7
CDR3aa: CASSLRPAGEGNEQYF

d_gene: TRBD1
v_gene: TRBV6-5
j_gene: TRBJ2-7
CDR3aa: CASSYLTGGAGYEQYF

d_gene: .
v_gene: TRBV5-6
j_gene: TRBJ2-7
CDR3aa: CASSLSRLFYEQYF

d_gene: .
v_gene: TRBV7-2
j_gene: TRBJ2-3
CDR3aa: CASSLGRRNTDTQYF

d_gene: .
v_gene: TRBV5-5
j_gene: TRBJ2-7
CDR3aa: CASSLPDDRQSNEQYF

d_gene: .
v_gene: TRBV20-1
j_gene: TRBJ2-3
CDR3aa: CSAVPSGGTDTQYF

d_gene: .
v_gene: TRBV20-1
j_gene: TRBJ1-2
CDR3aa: CSARWADNYGYTF

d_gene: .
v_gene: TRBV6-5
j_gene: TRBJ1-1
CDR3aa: CASSYDTLNTEAFF

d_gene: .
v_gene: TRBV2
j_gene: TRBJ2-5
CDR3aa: CASSEHRSQETQYF

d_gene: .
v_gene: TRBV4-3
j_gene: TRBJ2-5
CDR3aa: CASSQDFGEDQETQYF

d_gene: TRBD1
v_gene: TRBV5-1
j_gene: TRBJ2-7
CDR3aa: CASRDDGTGLGQYF

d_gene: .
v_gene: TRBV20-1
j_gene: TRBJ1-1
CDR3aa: CSAGGLSEAFF

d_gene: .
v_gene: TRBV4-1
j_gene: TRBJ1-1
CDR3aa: CASSHPPESNTEAFF

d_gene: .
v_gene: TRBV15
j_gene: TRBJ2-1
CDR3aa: CATSRDLNTYNEQFF

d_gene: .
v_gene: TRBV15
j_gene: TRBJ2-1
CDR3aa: CATSRGGNYNEQFF

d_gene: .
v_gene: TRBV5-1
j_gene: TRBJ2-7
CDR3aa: CASSRGGQDTYEQYF

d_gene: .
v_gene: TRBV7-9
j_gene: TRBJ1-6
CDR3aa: CASSGPGEDNSPLHF

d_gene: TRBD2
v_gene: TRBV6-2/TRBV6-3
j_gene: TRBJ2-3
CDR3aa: CASSYEGGPYDTQYF

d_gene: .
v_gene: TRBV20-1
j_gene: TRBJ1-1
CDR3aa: CSARPSGEAFF

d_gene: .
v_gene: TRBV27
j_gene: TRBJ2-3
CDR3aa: CASSHGSTDTQYF

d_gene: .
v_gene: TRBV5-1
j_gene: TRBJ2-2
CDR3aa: CASSLVPGTNTGELFF

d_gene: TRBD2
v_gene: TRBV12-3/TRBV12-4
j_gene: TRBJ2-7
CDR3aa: CASSLRGLAGDDYEQYF

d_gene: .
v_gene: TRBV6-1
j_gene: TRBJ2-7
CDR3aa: CASSLKPEGSYEQYF

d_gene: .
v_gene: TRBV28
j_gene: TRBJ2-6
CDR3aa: CASSSLRASGANVLTF

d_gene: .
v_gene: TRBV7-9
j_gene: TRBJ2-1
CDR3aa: CASSFESEGIDEQFF

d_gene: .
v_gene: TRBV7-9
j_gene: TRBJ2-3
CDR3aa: CASSLSAVF

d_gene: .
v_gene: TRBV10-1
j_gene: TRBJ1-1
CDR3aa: CASSESPVATEAFF

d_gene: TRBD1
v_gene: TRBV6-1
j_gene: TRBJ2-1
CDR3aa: CASRDGTGRGGEQFF

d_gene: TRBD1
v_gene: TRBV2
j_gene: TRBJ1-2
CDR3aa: CASSEGPFRGYGYTF

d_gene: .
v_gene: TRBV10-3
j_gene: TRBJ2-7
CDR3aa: CAISDSRQYEQYF

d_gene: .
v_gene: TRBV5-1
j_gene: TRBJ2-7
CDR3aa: CASSPSGGMYEQYF

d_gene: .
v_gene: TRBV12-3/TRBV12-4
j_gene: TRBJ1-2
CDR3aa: CASSLVGRNNYGYTF

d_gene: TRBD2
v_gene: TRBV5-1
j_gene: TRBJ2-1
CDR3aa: CASSVAGVGNNEQFF

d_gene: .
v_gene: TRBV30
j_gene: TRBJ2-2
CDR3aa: CAWSVGFTGELFF

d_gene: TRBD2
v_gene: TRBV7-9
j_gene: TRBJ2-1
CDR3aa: CASSFPLAGVWNEQFF

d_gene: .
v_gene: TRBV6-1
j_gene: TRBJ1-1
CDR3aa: CASSEKIRRGTEAFF

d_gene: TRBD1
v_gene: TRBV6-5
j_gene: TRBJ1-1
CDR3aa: CASSYQGQIKTEAFF

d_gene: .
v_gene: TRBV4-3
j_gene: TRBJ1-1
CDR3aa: CASSQDVIVVEAFF

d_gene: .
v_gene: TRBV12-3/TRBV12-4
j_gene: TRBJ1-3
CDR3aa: CASSFGRVVRNTIYF

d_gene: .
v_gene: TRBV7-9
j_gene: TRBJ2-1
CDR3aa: CASSLVGLDNEQFF

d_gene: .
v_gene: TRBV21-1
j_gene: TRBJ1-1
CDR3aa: CASSKAPGTTEAFF